These 10 T cell receptor beta chains originate from one sample sequenced in a study of Ad26.COV2.S vaccination and SARS-CoV-2 variants. The method was immunoSEQ multiplex PCR; TCRdb's version includes in-frame clones alone and lacks a portion of them. The sample carries about 350,000 clones, about 89% recorded once. Stated treatment: roughly 18 received Ad26.COV2.S at low or high dose, single or two shots; several received placebo; per-sample allocation not given. Each sample was drawn 63 days after the first injection (of vaccine or placebo). Sequences were derived from peripheral blood, sampled in a trial of Ad26.COV2.S vaccine versus placebo. The source of these receptors is a person aged 18-65 years who received the Ad26.COV2.S COVID-19 vaccine or a placebo.

This clone was seen a few times. V is TRBV30 and J is TRBJ2-1; unclear D gene. V shed 1 base and J shed 13 bases, with 11 bases lying between them. Germline assignment: CDR1 GTSNPN and CDR2 SVGIG (reference sequence). The CDR3 sequence is 11 residues long. CDR3 bases: TGTGCCTGGAGTGAGGGTCTTCTCCAGTTCTTC. It yields the protein CAWSEGLLQFF.

This clone was seen just once. The chain is built from TRBV27 and TRBJ2-2; tentative D call: TRBD2 (5 bases). The CDR3 has 16 amino acids. V was cut by 0 bases and J by 0 bases, with 8 bases left in between. Germline V gene data show CDR1 as MNHEY and CDR2 as SMNVEV (reference sequence). The CDR3 bases are TGTGCCAGCAGTTTATCGTCCGGGGCGAACACCGGGGAGCTGTTTTTT. Translating gives CASSLSSGANTGELFF.

The chain has TRBV25-1 and TRBJ2-1; 7 bases align to TRBD2. The CDR3 contains 16 residues. V was pared by 1 base and J by 7 bases, with 10 bases of the junction left unmatched. The V gene's germline CDR1 is MGHDK and CDR2 SYGVNS. Here the CDR3 DNA reads TGTGCCAGCAGTGAATGGGCAGGGAGGGAGGGTAATGAGCAGTTCTTC. Translated, it gives CASSEWAGREGNEQFF.

This chain connects TRBV14 to TRBJ2-7; D might be TRBD2 (6 bases). V was cut by 1 base and J by 6 bases, with 13 bases left in between. The CDR3 spans 14 residues. Germline V gene data show CDR1 as SGHDN and CDR2 as FVKESK. CDR3 region: CASSQALGGREQYF. CDR3 DNA: TGTGCCAGCAGCCAAGCTTTGGGGGGACGCGAGCAGTACTTC.

Details on this clone: The junction departs from the called germline gene at one end, perhaps through a read error. The V call is TRBV5-6, the J call TRBJ1-5; D ambiguous. The CDR3 sequence is 13 residues long. The germline V gene encodes CDR1 SGHDT and CDR2 YYEEEE. In DNA form, the CDR3 reads TGTGCCAGCAGCTTCGCAGCTAATCATCCCCAGCATTTT. Translating it yields CASSFAANHPQHF.

This chain connects TRBV6-5 to TRBJ1-5; D ambiguous. The V gene lost 2 bases and the J gene lost 6 bases, with 8 bases spanning the gap. CDR1 MNHEY and CDR2 SVGAGI come from the germline V gene. The CDR3 has 13 amino acids. CDR3 nucleotides: TGTGCCAGCAGTTACAGGGAAGGTCAGCCCCAGCATTTT. Its translation: CASSYREGQPQHF.

This rearrangement joins TRBV28 to TRBJ2-3; 11 bases fit TRBD2. The junction had 8 bases not matched to a gene; V was cut back by 6 bases and J by 6 bases. CDR1 is MDHEN, CDR2 SYDVKM, per germline. The CDR3 loop spans 15 amino acids. The CDR3 nucleotides read TGTGCCAGCAGCTTGGAATTAGCGGGAGGGGATACGCAGTATTTT. Protein product: CASSLELAGGDTQYF.

The chain recombines TRBV5-1 with TRBJ1-4; D may be TRBD1 (5 bases). Germline loops: CDR1 SGHRS, CDR2 YFSETQ. The CDR3 spans 16 residues. With 4 bases removed from V and 8 bases from J, the gap between germline ends came to 21 bases. CDR3 in DNA: TGCGCCAGCAGCGGGGGACCGGCCTTCGTGAGAGAAAAACTGTTTTTT. The encoded protein is CASSGGPAFVREKLFF. The full variable domain, rest sourced from reference TRBV5-1 and TRBJ1-4, is KAGVTQTPRYLIKTRGQQVTLSCSPISGHRSVSWYQQTPGQGLQFLFEYFSETQRNKGNFPGRFSGRQFSNSRSEMNVSTLELGDSALYLCASSGGPAFVREKLFFGSGTQLSVL.

The chain employs TRBV28 and TRBJ2-5; D may be TRBD1 (7 bases). The CDR3 loop spans 15 amino acids. V shed 3 bases and J shed 1 base, with 12 bases lying between them. CDR1 and CDR2 from the germline V gene are MDHEN and SYDVKM. The chain's CDR3 is CASSLTGRSQETQYF. The CDR3 nucleotides read TGTGCCAGCAGTTTGACAGGGAGGTCCCAAGAGACCCAGTACTTC.

CDR3 coding DNA: TGTGCCAGCTCACCACCTTCGGGACAGGATAGGTCGGAGACCCAGTACTTC. It encodes CASSPPSGQDRSETQYF. The chain employs TRBV18 and TRBJ2-5, with TRBD1 matching over 8 bases. Looked up from germline, CDR1 is KGHSH and CDR2 is LQKENI. The CDR3 is made up of 17 amino acids. V was clipped by 0 bases and J by 5 bases; unmatched bases: 11.